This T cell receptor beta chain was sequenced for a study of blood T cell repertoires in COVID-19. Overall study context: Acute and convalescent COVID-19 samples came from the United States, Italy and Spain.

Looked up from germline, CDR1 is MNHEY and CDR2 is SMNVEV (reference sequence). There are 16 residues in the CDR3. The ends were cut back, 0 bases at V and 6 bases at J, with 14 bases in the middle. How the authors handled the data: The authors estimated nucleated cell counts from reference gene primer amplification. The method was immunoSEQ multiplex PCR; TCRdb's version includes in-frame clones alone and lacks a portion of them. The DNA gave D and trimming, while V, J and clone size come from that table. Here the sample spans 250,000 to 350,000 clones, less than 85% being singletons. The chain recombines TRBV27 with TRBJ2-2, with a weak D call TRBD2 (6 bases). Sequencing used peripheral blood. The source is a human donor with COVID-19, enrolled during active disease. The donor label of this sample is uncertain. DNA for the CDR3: TGTGCCAGCAGTTTATCAGTGGTAGCGGTTGCCGGGGAGCTGTTTTTT. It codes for CASSLSVVAVAGELFF.